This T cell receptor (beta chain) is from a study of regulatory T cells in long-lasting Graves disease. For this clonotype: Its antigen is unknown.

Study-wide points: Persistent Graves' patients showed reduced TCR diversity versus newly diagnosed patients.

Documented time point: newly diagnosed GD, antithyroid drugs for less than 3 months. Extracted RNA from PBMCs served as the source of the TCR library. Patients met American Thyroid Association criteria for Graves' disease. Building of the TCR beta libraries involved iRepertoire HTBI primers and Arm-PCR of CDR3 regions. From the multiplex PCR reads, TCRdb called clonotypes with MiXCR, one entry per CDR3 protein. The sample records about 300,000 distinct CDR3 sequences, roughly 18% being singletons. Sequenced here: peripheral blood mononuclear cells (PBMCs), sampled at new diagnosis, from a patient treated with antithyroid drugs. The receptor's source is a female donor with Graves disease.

DNA of the CDR3: TGTGCCAGTAGTATAGACCCCGAAGGGGCGGGATCCTACAATGAGCAGTTCTTC. Residues: CASSIDPEGAGSYNEQFF. The rearrangement links TRBV19 to TRBJ2-1; tentative D call: TRBD2 (6 bases). Germline V gene lookup returns CDR1 LNHDA and CDR2 SQIVND (reference sequence). The V end was cut by 0 bases, the J end by 1 base, with 16 bases between. The CDR3 has 18 residues.